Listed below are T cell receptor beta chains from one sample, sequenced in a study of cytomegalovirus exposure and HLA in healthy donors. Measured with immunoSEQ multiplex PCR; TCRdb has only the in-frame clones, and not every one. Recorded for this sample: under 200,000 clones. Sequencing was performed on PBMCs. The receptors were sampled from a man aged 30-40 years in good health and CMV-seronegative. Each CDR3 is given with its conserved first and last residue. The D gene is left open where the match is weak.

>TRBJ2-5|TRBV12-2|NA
TGTGCAAGTCGCTTATCACAGGGTTGTCCAACGTACCAAGAGACCCAGTACTTC
CASRLSQGCPTYQETQYF
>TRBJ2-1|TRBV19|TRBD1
TGTGCCAGTAGGGACAGGGAAAACGATGAGCAGTTCTTC
CASRDRENDEQFF
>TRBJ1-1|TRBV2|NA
TGTGCCAGCATACTCGGGGGGTTAAACACTGAAGCTTTCTTT
CASILGGLNTEAFF
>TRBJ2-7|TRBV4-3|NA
TGCGCCAGCAGCCAAGGGACAGGCTTTGGGGGGTCCTACGAGCAGTACTTC
CASSQGTGFGGSYEQYF
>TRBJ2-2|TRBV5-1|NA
TGCGCCAGCAGCTTGGCGGGTGAGACCGGGGAGCTGTTTTTT
CASSLAGETGELFF
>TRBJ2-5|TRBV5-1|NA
TGCGCCAGCAGCTTGTTCCGGGGGGAGACCCAGTACTTC
CASSLFRGETQYF
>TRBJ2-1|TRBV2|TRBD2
TGTGCCAGCAGTGAAGGGGAACTAGCGAGAGTTAGGTTCTTC
CASSEGELARVRFF
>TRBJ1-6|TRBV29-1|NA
TGCAGCGCTCAGGGGCAGGGCTCACCCCTCCACTTT
CSAQGQGSPLHF
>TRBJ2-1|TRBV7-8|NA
TGTGCCAGCAGCTTGGATAGCTCTGAGCAGTTCTTC
CASSLDSSEQFF
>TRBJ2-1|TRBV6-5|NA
TGTGCCAGCAGTCCTTCCGGGAGAAAAGGAAATGAGCAGTTCTTC
CASSPSGRKGNEQFF
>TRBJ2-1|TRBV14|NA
TGTGCCAGCAGTCACCTTACATCCGGGTCCTACAATGAGCAGTTCTTC
CASSHLTSGSYNEQFF
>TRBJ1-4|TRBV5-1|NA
TGCGCCAGCAGCTTGGGGGCCTCTAATGAAAAACTGTTTTTT
CASSLGASNEKLFF
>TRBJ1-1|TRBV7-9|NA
TGTGCCAGCAGCACGACGGGGGATTGGACTGAAGCTTTCTTT
CASSTTGDWTEAFF
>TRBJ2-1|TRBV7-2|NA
TGTGCCAGCAGCCGTAGATTTACCGACTACCCGCAGGAGTACAATGAGCAGTTCTTC
CASSRRFTDYPQEYNEQFF
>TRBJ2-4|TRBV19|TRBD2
TGTGCCAGTAGTATAGGGACCGCCGGGGGGGTCATTCAGTACTTC
CASSIGTAGGVIQYF
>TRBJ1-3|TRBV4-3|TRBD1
TGCGCCAGCAGCCGGGACAGCAAACCTGGAAACACCATATATTTT
CASSRDSKPGNTIYF
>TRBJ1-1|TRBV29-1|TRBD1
TGCAGCGTGGGGCAGGGGGGGAACACTGAAGCTTTCTTT
CSVGQGGNTEAFF
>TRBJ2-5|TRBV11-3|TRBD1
TGTGCCAGCAGCCTCCGGGACAGGGGCGGTGAGACCCAGTACTTC
CASSLRDRGGETQYF
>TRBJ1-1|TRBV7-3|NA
TGTGCCAGCAGCCTGACCAGGATCAGTGAAGCTTTCTTT
CASSLTRISEAFF
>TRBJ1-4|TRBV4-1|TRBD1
TGCGCCAGCAGCCAAGGACAGGGGAGATATGAAAAACTGTTTTTT
CASSQGQGRYEKLFF
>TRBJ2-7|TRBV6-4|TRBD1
TGTGCCAGCAGTCATGACAGGGCCGACGAGCAGTACTTC
CASSHDRADEQYF
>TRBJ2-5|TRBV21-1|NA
TGTGCCAGCAGCAAAGCCGGGTGGTTCCTGTGCCAAGAGACCCAGTACTTC
CASSKAGWFLCQETQYF
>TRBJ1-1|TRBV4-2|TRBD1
TGTGCCAGCAGTCGCAGCGGACAGGTAGACAACACTGAAGCTTTCTTT
CASSRSGQVDNTEAFF
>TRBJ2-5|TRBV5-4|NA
TGTGCCAGCAGCTTGGGGGCGGAGACCCAGTACTTC
CASSLGAETQYF
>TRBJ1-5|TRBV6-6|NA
TGTGCCAGCAGTTTCGACAGGCATAGCAATCAGCCCCAGCATTTT
CASSFDRHSNQPQHF
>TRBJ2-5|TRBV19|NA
TGTGCCAGTAGTATAATGGGAGCCGAGACCCAGTACTTC
CASSIMGAETQYF
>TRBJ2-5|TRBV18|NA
TGTGCCAGCTCACCACCGAGAACAGGGCAAGAGACCCAGTACTTC
CASSPPRTGQETQYF
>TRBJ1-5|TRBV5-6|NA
TGTGCCAGCAGCCGCGGGGGCAGACTCAATCAGCCCCAGCATTTT
CASSRGGRLNQPQHF
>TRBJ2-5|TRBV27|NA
TGTGCCAGCAGTTCCATAGCGGAAGAGACCCAGTACTTC
CASSSIAEETQYF
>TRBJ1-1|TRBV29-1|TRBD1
TGCAGCGTTGAACGGACAGGGGTGAACACTGAAGCTTTCTTT
CSVERTGVNTEAFF
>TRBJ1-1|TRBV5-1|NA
TGCGCCAGCAGCCCCGGGACTAACACTGAAGCCTTCTTT
CASSPGTNTEAFF
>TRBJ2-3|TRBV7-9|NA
TGTGCCAGCAGCTTAGTCGGGGCGGGGAGCACAGATACGCAGTATTTT
CASSLVGAGSTDTQYF
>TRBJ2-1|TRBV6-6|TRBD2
TGTGCCAGCAAACGGGAGGCCCGGGGTGAGCAGTTCTTC
CASKREARGEQFF
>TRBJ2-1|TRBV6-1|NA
TGTGCCAGCAGTGGTCTTATCGGCAATGAGCAGTTCTTC
CASSGLIGNEQFF
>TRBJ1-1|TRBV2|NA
TGTGCCAGCAGCGCAGACAGTGAAGCTTTCTTT
CASSADSEAFF
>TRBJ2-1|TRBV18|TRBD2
TGTGCCAGCTCACTCTTGACTAGCGGGAGTTACAATGAGCAGTTCTTC
CASSLLTSGSYNEQFF
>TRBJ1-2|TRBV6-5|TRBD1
TGTGCCAGCAGTCTTAACAGGGGGCGCGTCTATGGCTACACCTTC
CASSLNRGRVYGYTF
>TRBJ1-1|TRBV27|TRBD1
TGTGCCAGCAGTTACGGGACAGGCGTTGAAGCTTTCTTT
CASSYGTGVEAFF
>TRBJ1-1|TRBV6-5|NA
TGTGCCAGCAGTTCCCTACAGGACACTGAAGCTTTCTTT
CASSSLQDTEAFF
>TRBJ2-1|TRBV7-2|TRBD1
TGTGCCAGCAGCCCAGGAGGGACAGGGAACAATGAGCAGTTCTTC
CASSPGGTGNNEQFF
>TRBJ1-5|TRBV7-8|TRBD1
TGTGCCAGCAGCCCGGACAGGGGGCTGGGTCAGCCCCAGCATTTT
CASSPDRGLGQPQHF
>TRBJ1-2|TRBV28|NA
TGTGCCAGCAGCCCTTCTTATGGCTACACCTTC
CASSPSYGYTF
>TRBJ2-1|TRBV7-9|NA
TGTGCCAGTTTTGGAGGGGATGAGCAGTTCTTC
CASFGGDEQFF